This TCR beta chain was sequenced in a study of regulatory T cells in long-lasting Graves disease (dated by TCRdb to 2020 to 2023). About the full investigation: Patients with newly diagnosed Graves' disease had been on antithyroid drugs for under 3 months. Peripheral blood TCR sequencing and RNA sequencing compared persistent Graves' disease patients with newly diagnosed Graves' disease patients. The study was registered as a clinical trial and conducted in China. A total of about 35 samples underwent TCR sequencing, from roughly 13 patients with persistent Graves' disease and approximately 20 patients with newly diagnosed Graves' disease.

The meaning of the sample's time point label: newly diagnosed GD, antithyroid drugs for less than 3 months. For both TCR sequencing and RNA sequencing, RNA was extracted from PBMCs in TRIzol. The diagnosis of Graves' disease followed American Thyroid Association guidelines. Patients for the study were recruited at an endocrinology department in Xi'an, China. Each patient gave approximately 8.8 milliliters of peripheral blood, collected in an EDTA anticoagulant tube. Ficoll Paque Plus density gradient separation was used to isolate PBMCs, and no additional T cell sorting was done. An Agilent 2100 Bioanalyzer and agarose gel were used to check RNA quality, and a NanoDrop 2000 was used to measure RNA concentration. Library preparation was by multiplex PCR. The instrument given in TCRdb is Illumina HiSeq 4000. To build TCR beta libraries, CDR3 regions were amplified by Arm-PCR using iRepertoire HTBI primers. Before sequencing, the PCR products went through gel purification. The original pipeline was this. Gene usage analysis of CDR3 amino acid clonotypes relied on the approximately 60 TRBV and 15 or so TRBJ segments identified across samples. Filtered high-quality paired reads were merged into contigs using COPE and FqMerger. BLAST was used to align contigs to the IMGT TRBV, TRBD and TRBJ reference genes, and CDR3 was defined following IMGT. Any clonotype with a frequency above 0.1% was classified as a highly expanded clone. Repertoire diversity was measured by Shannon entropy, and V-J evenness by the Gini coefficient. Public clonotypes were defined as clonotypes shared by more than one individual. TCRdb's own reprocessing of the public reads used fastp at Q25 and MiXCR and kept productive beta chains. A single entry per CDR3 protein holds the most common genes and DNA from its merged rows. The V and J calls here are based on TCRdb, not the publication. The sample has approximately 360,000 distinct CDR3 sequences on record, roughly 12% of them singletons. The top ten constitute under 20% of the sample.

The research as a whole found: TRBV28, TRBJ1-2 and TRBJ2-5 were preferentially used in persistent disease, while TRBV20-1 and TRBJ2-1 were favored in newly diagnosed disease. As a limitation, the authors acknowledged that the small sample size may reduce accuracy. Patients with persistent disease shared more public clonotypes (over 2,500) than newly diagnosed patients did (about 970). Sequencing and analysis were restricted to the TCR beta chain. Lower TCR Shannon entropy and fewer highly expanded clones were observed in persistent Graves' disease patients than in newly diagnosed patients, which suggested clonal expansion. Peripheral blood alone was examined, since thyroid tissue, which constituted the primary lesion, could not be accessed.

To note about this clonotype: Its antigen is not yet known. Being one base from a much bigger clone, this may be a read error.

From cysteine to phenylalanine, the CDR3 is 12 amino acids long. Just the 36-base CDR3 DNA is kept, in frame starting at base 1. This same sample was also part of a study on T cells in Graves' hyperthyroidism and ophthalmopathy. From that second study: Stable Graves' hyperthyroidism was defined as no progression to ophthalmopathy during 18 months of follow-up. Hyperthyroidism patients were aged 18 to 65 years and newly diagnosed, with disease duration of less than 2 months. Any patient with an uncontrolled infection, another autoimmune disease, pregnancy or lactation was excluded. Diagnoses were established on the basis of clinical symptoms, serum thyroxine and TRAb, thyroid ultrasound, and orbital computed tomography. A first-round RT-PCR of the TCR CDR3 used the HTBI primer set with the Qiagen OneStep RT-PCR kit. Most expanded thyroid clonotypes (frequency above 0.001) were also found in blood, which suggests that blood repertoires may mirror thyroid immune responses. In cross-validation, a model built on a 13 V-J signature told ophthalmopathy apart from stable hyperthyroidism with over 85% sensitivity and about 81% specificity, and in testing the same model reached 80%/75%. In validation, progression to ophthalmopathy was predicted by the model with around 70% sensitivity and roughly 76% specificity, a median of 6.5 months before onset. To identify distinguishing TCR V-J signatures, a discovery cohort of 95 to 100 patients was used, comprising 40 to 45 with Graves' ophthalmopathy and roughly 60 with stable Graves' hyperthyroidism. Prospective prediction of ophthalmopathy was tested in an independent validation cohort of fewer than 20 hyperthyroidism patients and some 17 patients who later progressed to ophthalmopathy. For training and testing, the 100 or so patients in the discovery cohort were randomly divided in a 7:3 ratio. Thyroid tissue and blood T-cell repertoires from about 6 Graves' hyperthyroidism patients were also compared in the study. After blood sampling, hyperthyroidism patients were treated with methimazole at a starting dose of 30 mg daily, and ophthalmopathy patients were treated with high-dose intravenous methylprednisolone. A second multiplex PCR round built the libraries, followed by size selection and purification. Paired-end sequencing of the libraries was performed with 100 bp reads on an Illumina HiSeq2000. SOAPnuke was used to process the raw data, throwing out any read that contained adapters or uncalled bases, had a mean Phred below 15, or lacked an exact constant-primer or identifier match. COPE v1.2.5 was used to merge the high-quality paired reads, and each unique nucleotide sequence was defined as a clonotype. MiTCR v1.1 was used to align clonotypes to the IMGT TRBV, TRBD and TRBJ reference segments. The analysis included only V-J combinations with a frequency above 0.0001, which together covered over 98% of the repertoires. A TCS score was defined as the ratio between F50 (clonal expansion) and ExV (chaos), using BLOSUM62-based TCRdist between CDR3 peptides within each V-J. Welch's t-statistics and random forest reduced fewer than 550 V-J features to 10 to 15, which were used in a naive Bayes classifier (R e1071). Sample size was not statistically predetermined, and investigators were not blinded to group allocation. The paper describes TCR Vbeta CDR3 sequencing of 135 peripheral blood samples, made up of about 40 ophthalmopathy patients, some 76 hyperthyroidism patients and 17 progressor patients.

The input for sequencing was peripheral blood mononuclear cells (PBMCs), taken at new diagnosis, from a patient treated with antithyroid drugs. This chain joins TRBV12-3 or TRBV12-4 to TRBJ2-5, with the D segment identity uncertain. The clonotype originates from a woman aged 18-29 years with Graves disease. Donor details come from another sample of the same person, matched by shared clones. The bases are TGTGCCGGCAGCCATACACAAGAGACCCAGTACTTC. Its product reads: CAGSHTQETQYF.